This TCR beta chain is from a study of blood T cell repertoires in COVID-19. As concerns this clone: Other DNA sequences within the sample encode an identical CDR3.

V was cut by 0 bases and J by 0 bases, with 9 bases left in between. CDR3 length: 15 residues. Germline CDR1 reads SGHRS; CDR2 reads YFSETQ. Clones were read by immunoSEQ multiplex PCR, and TCRdb kept only the in-frame ones, dropping some. The sample lists a few hundred thousand clones, 70% to 85% occurring once. The chain couples TRBV5-1 to TRBJ1-1; D is undetermined. The clonotype comes from a man at least 80 years old with acute or convalescent COVID-19. The sample consisted of peripheral blood. The CDR3 DNA sequence: TGCGCCAGCAGCTTGGCGGCAGGTTTGAACACTGAAGCTTTCTTT. It is translated as CASSLAAGLNTEAFF.